The clone carrying this TCR beta chain was recorded many times. Antigen specificity is unknown. The data were obtained in a study of T cells after yellow fever vaccination. V was cut by 7 bases and J by 1 base, with 15 bases left in between. Germline V gene data show CDR1 as SQVTM and CDR2 as ANQGSEA. The CDR3 is 14 amino acids. General study findings and limits: Re-detected after boosting: most primary clones, around 97% of CD4 and 88% of CD8.

TCRdb analysed the 5' RACE reads with MiXCR anew, one entry per CDR3 protein. The sample has around 610,000 distinct CDR3 sequences; roughly 14% are singletons. This chain connects TRBV29-1 to TRBJ2-3, with D perhaps matching TRBD1 (5 bases). The TCR was taken from a man under 40 who received the YFV17D yellow fever vaccine. Sequenced here: PBMCs, sampled on the day of the yellow fever booster vaccination. The CDR3 region has the DNA TGCAGCGCTCTCCGAATACAGGGCACAGATACGCAGTATTTT. Translated, it gives CSALRIQGTDTQYF.